This entry describes one TCR beta chain. These data belong to a study of blood T cell repertoires in COVID-19. Looking at the study overall: Specimens from acute and convalescent COVID-19 originated in the United States, Italy and Spain.

From germline, CDR1 is SGHNT and CDR2 YYREEE (reference sequence). Trimming took 1 base from V and 5 from J, leaving 7 bases between them. This CDR3 comprises 13 residues. Generated by immunoSEQ multiplex PCR, the TCRdb table keeps only in-frame clones and is missing some. The sample holds about 110,000 clones, over 80% seen once. V gene TRBV5-4 combines with J gene TRBJ2-1; D ambiguous. The specimen was peripheral blood. The receptor was derived from a woman aged 45-60 years with acute or convalescent COVID-19. The CDR3 sequence is CASSLILHNEQFF. In nucleotides, the CDR3 is TGTGCCAGCAGCTTGATACTCCACAATGAGCAGTTCTTC.